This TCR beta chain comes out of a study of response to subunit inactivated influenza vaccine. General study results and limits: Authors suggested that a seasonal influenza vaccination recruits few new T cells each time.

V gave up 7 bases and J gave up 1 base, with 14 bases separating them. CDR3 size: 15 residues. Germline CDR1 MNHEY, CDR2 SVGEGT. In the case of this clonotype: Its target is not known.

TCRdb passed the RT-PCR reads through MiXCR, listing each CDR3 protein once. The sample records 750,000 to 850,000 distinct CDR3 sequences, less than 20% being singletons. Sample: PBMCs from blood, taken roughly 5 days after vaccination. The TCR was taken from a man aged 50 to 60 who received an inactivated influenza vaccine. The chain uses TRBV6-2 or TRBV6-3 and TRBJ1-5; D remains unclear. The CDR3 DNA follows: TGTGCCAGCAACGGACTCGGACTGAGCAATCAGCCCCAGCATTTT. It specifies CASNGLGLSNQPQHF.